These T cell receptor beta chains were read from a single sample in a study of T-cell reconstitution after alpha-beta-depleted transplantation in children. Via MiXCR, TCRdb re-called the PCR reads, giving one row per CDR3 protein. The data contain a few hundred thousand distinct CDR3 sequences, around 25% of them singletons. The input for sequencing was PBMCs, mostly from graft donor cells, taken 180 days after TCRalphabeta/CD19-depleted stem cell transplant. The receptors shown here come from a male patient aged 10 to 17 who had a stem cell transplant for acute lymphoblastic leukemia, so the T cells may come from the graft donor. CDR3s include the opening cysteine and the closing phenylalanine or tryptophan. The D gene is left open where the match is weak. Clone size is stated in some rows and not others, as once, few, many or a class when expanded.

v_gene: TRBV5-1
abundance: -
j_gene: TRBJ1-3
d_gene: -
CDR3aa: CASSLWPFSGNTIYF
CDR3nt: TGCGCCAGCAGCTTGTGGCCCTTCTCTGGAAACACCATATATTTT

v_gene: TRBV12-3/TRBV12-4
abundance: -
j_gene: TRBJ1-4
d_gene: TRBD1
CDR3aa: CASSLGTGGGEKLFF
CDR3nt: TGTGCCAGCAGTTTAGGGACAGGGGGCGGTGAAAAACTGTTTTTT

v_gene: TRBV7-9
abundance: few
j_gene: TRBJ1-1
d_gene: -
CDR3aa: CASSLALGYEAFF
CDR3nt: TGTGCCAGCAGCTTAGCGCTAGGGTACGAGGCTTTCTTT

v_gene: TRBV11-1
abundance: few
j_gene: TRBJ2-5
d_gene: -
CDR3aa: CASSSDSLQETQYF
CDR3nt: TGTGCCAGCAGCTCAGACAGCCTCCAAGAGACCCAGTACTTC

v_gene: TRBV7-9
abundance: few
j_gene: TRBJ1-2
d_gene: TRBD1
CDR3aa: CASSPRQGPNYGYTF
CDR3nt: TGTGCCAGCAGCCCACGACAGGGACCCAACTATGGCTACACCTTC

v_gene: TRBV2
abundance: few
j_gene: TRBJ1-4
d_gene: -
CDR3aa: CASSALREINEKLFF
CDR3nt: TGTGCCAGCAGTGCCCTCCGAGAGATTAATGAAAAACTGTTTTTT

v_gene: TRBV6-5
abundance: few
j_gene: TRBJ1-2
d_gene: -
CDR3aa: CASSYSRQGPGNGYTF
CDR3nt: TGTGCCAGCAGTTACTCCAGGCAGGGCCCGGGAAATGGCTACACCTTC

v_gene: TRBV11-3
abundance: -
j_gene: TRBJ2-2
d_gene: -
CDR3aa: CASTLRSPGGAGELFF
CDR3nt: TGTGCCAGCACCCTACGGAGTCCTGGAGGGGCCGGGGAGCTGTTTTTT

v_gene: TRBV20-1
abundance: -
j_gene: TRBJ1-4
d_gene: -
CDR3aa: CSGGTPATNEKLFF
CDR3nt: TGCAGTGGCGGGACACCCGCAACTAATGAAAAACTGTTTTTT

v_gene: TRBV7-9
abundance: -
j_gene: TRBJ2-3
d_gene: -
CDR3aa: CASSLAPGQPSTDTQYF
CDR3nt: TGTGCCAGCAGCTTAGCGCCCGGACAGCCTAGCACAGATACGCAGTATTTT

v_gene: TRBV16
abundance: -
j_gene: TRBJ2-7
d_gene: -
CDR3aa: CASSPPGVGEQYF
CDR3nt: TGTGCCAGCAGCCCTCCGGGAGTGGGCGAGCAGTACTTC

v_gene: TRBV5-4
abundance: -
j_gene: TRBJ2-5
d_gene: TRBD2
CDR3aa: CASRPGLAGTQPETQYF
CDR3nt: TGTGCCAGCAGACCGGGACTAGCGGGAACCCAGCCAGAGACCCAGTACTTC

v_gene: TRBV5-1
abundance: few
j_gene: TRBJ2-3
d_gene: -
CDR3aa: CASTQLLDSLNTDTQYF
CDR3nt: TGCGCCAGCACTCAACTCCTGGACAGCCTTAACACAGATACGCAGTATTTT

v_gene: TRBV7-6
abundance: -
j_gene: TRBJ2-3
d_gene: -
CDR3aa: CASSLAGGGPNTQYF
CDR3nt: TGTGCCAGCAGCTTAGCGGGTGGAGGGCCCAATACGCAGTATTTT

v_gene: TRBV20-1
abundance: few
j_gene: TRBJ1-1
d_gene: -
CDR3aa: CSARDRRSEAFF
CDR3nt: TGCAGTGCTAGAGATAGAAGGTCTGAAGCTTTCTTT

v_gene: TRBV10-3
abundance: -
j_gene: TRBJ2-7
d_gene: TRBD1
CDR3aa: CAISSGGALDSASEQYF
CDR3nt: TGTGCCATCAGTTCAGGGGGCGCATTAGATTCGGCGTCCGAGCAGTACTTC

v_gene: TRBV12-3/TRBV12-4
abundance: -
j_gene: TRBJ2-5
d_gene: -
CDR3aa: CASSHRARPGKETQYF
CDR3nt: TGTGCCAGCAGCCACCGAGCCCGGCCAGGGAAAGAGACCCAGTACTTC

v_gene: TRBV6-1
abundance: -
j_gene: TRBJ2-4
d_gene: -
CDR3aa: CASSEEGMVWSSIQYF
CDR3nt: TGTGCCAGCAGTGAAGAAGGGATGGTCTGGTCGAGCATTCAGTACTTC

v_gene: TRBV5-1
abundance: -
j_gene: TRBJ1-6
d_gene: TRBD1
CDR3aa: CASSPTGGLFNSPLHF
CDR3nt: TGCGCCAGCAGCCCCACAGGGGGCCTATTTAATTCACCCCTCCACTTT

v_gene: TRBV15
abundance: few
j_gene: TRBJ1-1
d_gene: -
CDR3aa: CATSRDRGGAAFF
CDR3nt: TGTGCCACCAGCAGAGATCGGGGAGGGGCAGCTTTCTTT

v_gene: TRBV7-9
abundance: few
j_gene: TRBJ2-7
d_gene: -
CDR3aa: CASSSRDTPYF
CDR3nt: TGTGCCAGCAGCTCCCGGGATACCCCGTACTTC

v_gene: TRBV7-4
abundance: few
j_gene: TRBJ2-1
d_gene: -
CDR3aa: CASSELPNRLYNEQFF
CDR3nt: TGTGCCAGCAGCGAACTACCGAACCGTCTCTACAATGAGCAGTTCTTC

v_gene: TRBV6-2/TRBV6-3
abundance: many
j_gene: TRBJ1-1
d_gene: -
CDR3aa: CASSPQGSRTEAFF
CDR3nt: TGTGCCAGCAGTCCGCAGGGTAGCCGGACTGAAGCTTTCTTT

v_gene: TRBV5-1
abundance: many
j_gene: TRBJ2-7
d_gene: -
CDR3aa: CASSLVGTYEQYF
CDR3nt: TGCGCCAGCAGCTTGGTGGGGACCTACGAGCAGTACTTC

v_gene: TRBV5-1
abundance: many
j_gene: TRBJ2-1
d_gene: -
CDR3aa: CASSLADSHNEQFF
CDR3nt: TGCGCCAGCAGCTTGGCGGACAGCCACAATGAGCAGTTCTTC

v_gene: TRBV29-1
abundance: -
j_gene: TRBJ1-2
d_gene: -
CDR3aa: CSVPRSGPNYGYTF
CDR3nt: TGCAGCGTCCCAAGAAGCGGCCCTAACTATGGCTACACCTTC

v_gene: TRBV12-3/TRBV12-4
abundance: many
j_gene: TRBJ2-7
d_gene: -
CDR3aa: CASSYGRGSSYEQYF
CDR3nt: TGTGCCAGCAGTTACGGCAGGGGAAGCTCCTACGAGCAGTACTTC